This T cell receptor (beta chain) comes out of a study of CD8 T cells in Susac syndrome (dated by TCRdb to 2018 to 2020). As for the study more broadly: Whether CD8+ T cell activation and differentiation in Susac syndrome was antigen driven was tested using repertoire sequencing. Paper-wide results and their limitations: The number of individuals in the TCR sequencing and HLA analysis was acknowledged as relatively small.

Remarks on this clonotype: No cognate antigen has been identified for it. No much larger clone is present one base from it, and per-base qualities are unavailable.

The CDR3, from cysteine to phenylalanine, totals 16 residues. Here the CDR3 DNA is all that survives: 48 bases in frame from base 1. V is cut by 0 bases and J by 0 bases, and the space between the germline ends is 8 bases. Peripheral blood CD8+ and CD4+ T cells from healthy donors, Susac syndrome patients and multiple sclerosis patients were profiled by high-throughput TCR beta sequencing. Healthy donors were included as age- and sex-matched controls. Bulk CD8+ and CD4+ T cells were purified by magnetic negative isolation, whereas CD8+ TEMRA cells were enriched by FACS. Blood was collected in EDTA tubes and processed within 24 hours, with PBMCs isolated through density gradient centrifugation. PBMCs intended for TCR sequencing were cryopreserved in liquid nitrogen and thawed later in a water bath at 37 degrees C. The sorted or isolated CD4+, CD8+ and CD8+ TEMRA cells reached a purity of at least 90%.

RNA was extracted using the RNeasy kit, and 0.5 to 1 microgram was reverse transcribed with random hexamers. The immunoSEQ multiplex PCR assay, covering 54 Vbeta and 13 Jbeta segments, was used to amplify TCR beta CDR3 regions. PCR amplification bias was corrected using a synthetic template baseline for primer optimization and computational correction. The paper's data handling went like this. Reads were assigned to V, D and J genes according to IMGT and analyzed in immunoSEQ Analyzer, with only productive sequences retained. Clonality was calculated as one minus the Shannon entropy normalized by log2 of the number of productive unique sequences. Public and private clones were assessed among the 100 most prevalent clones of each patient and control. Susac-specific clones were defined as absent from healthy and MS cohorts, about 1,000 published viral clones and other ImmuneACCESS disease sequences. TCRdb's own reprocessing of the public reads used fastp at Q25 and MiXCR and kept productive beta chains. Identical CDR3 protein sequences are pooled into one entry, listed with their most common genes and DNA. These V and J calls derive from TCRdb rather than the authors' analysis. This sample has approximately 150,000 distinct CDR3 sequences in its table, and 94% of those were observed once. 0.075% to 0.1% of the sample belongs to the ten largest clones.

The sequencing input was CD4+ T cells from PBMCs. The receptor was derived from a human donor in good health. Recombination connected TRBV23-1 to TRBJ2-2; the D gene remains uncertain. TRBV23-1 is placed among ORFs of uncertain function. Here the CDR3 is given as CASSQSWKANTGELFF. The nucleotide sequence is given as TGCGCCAGCAGTCAATCTTGGAAAGCGAACACCGGGGAGCTGTTTTTT.